These 30 T cell receptor beta chains were sequenced from one sample in a study of technical replicates of blood from a few donors. Generated by immunoSEQ multiplex PCR, the TCRdb table keeps only in-frame clones and is missing some. The sample yields approximately 81,000 clones, nearly 97% seen once. The source material was T cells isolated from PBMCs. These receptors were taken from a human donor in good health.

The rearrangement joins TRBV5-1 to TRBJ2-3; 7 bases agree with TRBD2. Germline lookup yields CDR1 SGHRS and CDR2 YFSETQ. Germline trimming cut 1 base from V and 0 bases from J; bases unmatched to any gene: 2. There are 15 residues in the CDR3. Here the CDR3 reads CASSLPSGSTDTQYF. DNA for the CDR3: TGCGCCAGCAGCTTGCCTAGCGGTAGCACAGATACGCAGTATTTT.

V is TRBV12-5 and J is TRBJ2-7; 7 bases match TRBD2. The CDR3 runs to 12 residues. V was pared by 5 bases and J by 5 bases, with 3 bases of the junction left unmatched. Germline assignment: CDR1 LGHNT and CDR2 FRNRAP. Here the CDR3 reads CASGLGLNEQYF. The CDR3 nucleotides read TGTGCTAGTGGTCTGGGACTAAACGAGCAGTACTTC. The variable domain in full, with the rest retrieved from reference TRBV12-5 and TRBJ2-7, is DARVTQTPRHKVTEMGQEVTMRCQPILGHNTVFWYRQTMMQGLELLAYFRNRAPLDDSGMPKDRFSAEMPDATLATLKIQPSEPRDSAVYFCASGLGLNEQYFGPGTRLTVT.

The chain recombines TRBV6-1 with TRBJ2-7, with a weak D call TRBD1 (6 bases). The CDR3 has 14 residues. Trimming removed 6 bases from V and 2 bases from J, with 14 bases in between. Germline CDR1 is MNHNS and CDR2 is SASEGT. The CDR3, as DNA: TGTGCCAGCAGCCAAAACAGGGACACCTACGAGCAGTACTTC. It yields the protein CASSQNRDTYEQYF.

The chain couples TRBV7-8 to TRBJ1-2; 9 bases agree with TRBD1. After removal of 0 bases from V and 8 bases from J, the junction contained 1 base not matched to a gene. Germline V gene data show CDR1 as SGHVS and CDR2 as FQNEAQ. CDR3 size: 13 residues. CDR3 protein: CASSLATGGGYTF. CDR3 bases: TGTGCCAGCAGCTTAGCCACAGGGGGCGGCTACACCTTC. Variable domain in full (rest from reference TRBV7-8 and TRBJ1-2): GAGVSQSPRYKVAKRGQDVALRCDPISGHVSLFWYQQALGQGPEFLTYFQNEAQLDKSGLPSDRFFAERPEGSVSTLKIQRTQQEDSAVYLCASSLATGGGYTFGSGTRLTVV.

J is TRBJ2-5 and V is TRBV7-2; TRBD1 aligns across 7 bases. The CDR3 covers 14 residues. Germline lookup yields CDR1 SGHTA and CDR2 FQGNSA. V gave up 5 bases and J gave up 5 bases; unmatched junction bases: 8. The CDR3 region is CASSPPTGQETQYF. In DNA, the CDR3 is TGTGCCAGCAGCCCGCCGACAGGGCAGGAGACCCAGTACTTC.

The J gene is TRBJ1-2, the V gene TRBV6-6; TRBD1 matches 7 bases. This CDR3 comprises 13 residues. V lost 7 bases and J lost 3; bases outside the gene matches: 5. CDR1 is MNHNY and CDR2 is SVGAGI in the germline V gene (reference sequence). CDR3 nucleotide sequence: TGTGCCAGCATGACAGGGAGCGACTATGGCTACACCTTC. This translates into CASMTGSDYGYTF.

The V gene is TRBV27, the J gene TRBJ2-7; 13 bases fit TRBD2. CDR3 length: 18 residues. The germline V gene has CDR1 MNHEY and CDR2 SMNVEV (reference sequence). V lost 9 bases, J lost 6 bases, and 20 bases stayed unmatched. CDR3 sequence: CASTMILAGGPVVSEQYF. In DNA, the CDR3 is TGTGCCAGTACCATGATACTAGCGGGAGGGCCGGTGGTGAGCGAGCAGTACTTC.

This chain joins TRBV4-3 and TRBJ1-3, with D hard to call. Between the trimmed V and J ends, which lost 0 bases and 0 bases, there was a span of 15 bases. The CDR3 runs to 18 residues. Germline V gene data show CDR1 as LGHNA and CDR2 as YSLEER. This CDR3 is CASSQELVSLPSGNTIYF. The CDR3 nucleotides read TGCGCCAGCAGCCAAGAGCTAGTCAGTTTACCCTCTGGAAACACCATATATTTT.

This sequence joins TRBV9 and TRBJ2-1; no clear D gene. There are 16 residues in the CDR3. Trimming pared 6 bases from V and 0 bases from J, leaving 16 bases between. The germline V gene has CDR1 SGDLS and CDR2 YYNGEE. The CDR3 DNA reads TGTGCCAGCACCGAACACCCGGAGAGCTCCTACAATGAGCAGTTCTTC. Translation: CASTEHPESSYNEQFF.

The rearrangement joins TRBV6-5 to TRBJ2-7; 9 bases are shared with TRBD2. Germline CDR1 reads MNHEY; CDR2 reads SVGAGI. J gave up 3 bases and V 6 bases, and 3 bases lay outside the gene matches. This CDR3 contains 13 residues. CDR3 sequence reads: CASRGTSNYEQYF. The CDR3 DNA sequence: TGTGCCAGCAGGGGGACTAGCAACTACGAGCAGTACTTC.

The gene calls are TRBV10-3 and TRBJ2-3; 13 positions agree with TRBD2. J was trimmed by 5 bases and V by 3 bases; bases with no gene match: 2. The CDR3 covers 15 residues. CDR1 ENHRY and CDR2 SYGVKD come from the germline V gene. CDR3 coding DNA: TGTGCCATCAGTGACGGACTAGCGGGAGAAGATACGCAGTATTTT. Translated: CAISDGLAGEDTQYF.

In its sample, this clone was seen once. J is TRBJ1-2 and V is TRBV28, with TRBD1 identical over 9 bases. The CDR3 extends over 14 amino acids. The V segment lost 6 bases and the J segment 8 bases; nucleotides outside the gene matches: 10. Germline V lookup: CDR1 MDHEN, CDR2 SYDVKM. The CDR3 sequence: CASRPQGASVGYTF. In nucleotides, the CDR3 is TGTGCCAGCAGGCCACAGGGGGCTTCCGTCGGCTACACCTTC.

The chain recombines TRBV6-1 with TRBJ2-1; possible D gene TRBD1, 5 bases. V was clipped by 6 bases and J by 11 bases, with 14 bases between them. This CDR3 has 12 residues. Germline-derived CDR1 and CDR2 are MNHNS and SASEGT. The CDR3 sequence is CASSPQPGKQFF. CDR3 DNA: TGTGCCAGCAGCCCGCAACCAGGGAAGCAGTTCTTC.

V is TRBV4-1 and J is TRBJ2-5; 7 positions match TRBD2. V lost 4 bases to trimming and J lost 5 bases; unmatched junction nucleotides: 7. The CDR3 is 14 residues long. In germline, CDR1 is MGHRA, CDR2 YSYEKL. Here the CDR3 DNA reads TGCGCCAGCAGCCGACTAGCCTATAAGGAGACCCAGTACTTC. It encodes CASSRLAYKETQYF.

The chain joins TRBV30 to TRBJ2-7; TRBD1 aligns across 10 bases. This CDR3 comprises 12 residues. V was clipped by 8 bases and J by 2 bases; unmatched bases: 3. The germline CDR1 and CDR2 sequences are GTSNPN and SVGIG (reference sequence). The CDR3 DNA reads TGTGCCGGGGGGACAGGGGCCTACGAGCAGTACTTC. This translates into CAGGTGAYEQYF.

V and J are TRBV5-6 and TRBJ1-2; D not resolved. This CDR3 region has 14 residues. V lost 2 bases, J lost 0 bases, and 8 bases lay in between. CDR1 SGHDT and CDR2 YYEEEE come from the germline V gene. This CDR3 is CASSFYGANYGYTF. CDR3 nucleotide sequence: TGTGCCAGCAGCTTCTACGGAGCTAACTATGGCTACACCTTC.

V usage is TRBV7-6 and J usage is TRBJ2-1, with 8 nucleotides matching TRBD2. CDR1 is SGHVS, CDR2 FNYEAQ, per germline. The CDR3 is 15 amino acids. Trimming cost V 1 base and J 6 bases; bases outside gene matches: 5. For the CDR3, the DNA is TGTGCCAGCAGCTTAGGGCGGCGGGAGGTCAATGAGCAGTTCTTC. Residues: CASSLGRREVNEQFF.

This clone was observed once. This chain links TRBV19 with TRBJ1-4; the D gene is possibly TRBD1 (6 bases). CDR1 is LNHDA and CDR2 is SQIVND in the germline V gene (reference sequence). Trimming took off 7 bases at V and 7 bases at J, with 10 bases between the two ends. The CDR3 totals 12 residues. As DNA, the CDR3 is TGTGCCAGTACCCGGGACACTGAAAAACTGTTTTTT. Protein product: CASTRDTEKLFF.

DNA of the CDR3: TGCGCCAGCAGCCAGGACAGGTCAAACACTGAAGCTTTCTTT. Protein product: CASSQDRSNTEAFF. The V gene is TRBV4-1, the J gene TRBJ1-1, with TRBD1 matching 7 bases. J was trimmed by 2 bases and V by 3 bases; bases with no gene match: 3. The germline CDR1 and CDR2 sequences are MGHRA and YSYEKL. This CDR3 spans 14 amino acids.

This chain uses TRBV11-3 with TRBJ2-3; D possibly corresponds to TRBD1 (6 bases). Germline-derived CDR1 and CDR2 are SGHNT and YENEEA. V shed 3 bases and J shed 0 bases, with 7 bases lying between them. The CDR3 totals 14 residues. The CDR3: CASSLGASTDTQYF. The DNA of the CDR3 is TGTGCCAGCAGCTTGGGGGCAAGCACAGATACGCAGTATTTT.

The V gene is TRBV7-9, the J gene TRBJ2-7; D not resolved. V gave up 2 bases and J gave up 4 bases, with 6 bases separating them. This CDR3 region has 12 residues. CDR1 is SEHNR, CDR2 FQNEAQ, per germline (reference sequence). The CDR3 spells CASSLNIYEQYF. The CDR3 DNA reads TGTGCCAGCAGCTTAAATATTTACGAGCAGTACTTC.

The V gene is TRBV15, the J gene TRBJ1-5; D might be TRBD1 (6 bases). The germline CDR1 and CDR2 sequences are LNHNV and YYDKDF (reference sequence). The CDR3 is made up of 15 amino acids. Trimming cost V 3 bases and J 5 bases, with 14 bases left between them. The CDR3 reads CATSSRQEGDQPQHF. For the CDR3, the DNA is TGTGCCACCAGCAGTCGACAGGAAGGCGATCAGCCCCAGCATTTT.

The genes are TRBV5-8 and TRBJ1-1, with D maybe TRBD1 (5 bases). Germline CDR1 and CDR2: SGHTS and YDEGEE. V dropped 0 bases and J dropped 4 bases, with 10 bases sitting between them. This CDR3 is 14 amino acids long. Here the CDR3 DNA reads TGTGCCAGCAGCTTGGACCAGGACACCACTGAAGCTTTCTTT. Protein sequence: CASSLDQDTTEAFF.

The rearrangement links TRBV6-5 to TRBJ2-1; a possible D gene is TRBD2 (6 bases). From germline, CDR1 is MNHEY and CDR2 SVGAGI. The CDR3 has 15 residues. V lost 0 bases and J 7 bases, leaving 13 bases between the germline ends. CDR3 nucleotides: TGTGCCAGCAGTTACTCGTCGGGAGACGCGAATGAGCAGTTCTTC. This gives the protein CASSYSSGDANEQFF.

The chain combines TRBV29-1 with TRBJ2-1; 11 bases fit TRBD2. The V gene's germline CDR1 is SQVTM and CDR2 ANQGSEA. The CDR3 has 17 amino acids. After removal of 6 bases from V and 0 bases from J, the junction contained 10 bases not matched to a gene. The CDR3 DNA sequence: TGCAGCGTCGTCCCCTCTAGCGGGAGGAGCTCCTACAATGAGCAGTTCTTC. Amino acids: CSVVPSSGRSSYNEQFF.

This clone was seen just once. As DNA, the CDR3 is TGTGCCAGCAGCTACGACAGCCATGGCCCATACGAGCAGTACTTC. Translated, it gives CASSYDSHGPYEQYF. V and J are TRBV7-2 and TRBJ2-7; the D gene is possibly TRBD1 (5 bases). The germline V gene has CDR1 SGHTA and CDR2 FQGNSA. Trimming cost V 4 bases and J 4 bases, with 17 bases left between them. The CDR3 contains 15 residues.

This chain links TRBV4-3 with TRBJ2-1, with TRBD2 identical over 13 bases. The CDR3 runs to 15 residues. V shed 4 bases, J shed 9 bases, and the junction held 6 bases outside the gene matches. Looked up from germline, CDR1 is LGHNA and CDR2 is YSLEER. The CDR3 nucleotides read TGCGCCAGCAGCCCCGGACTAGCGGGAGCTTCTGAGCAGTTCTTC. Its translation is CASSPGLAGASEQFF.

The genes are TRBV10-3 and TRBJ2-7; possible D gene TRBD1, 5 bases. The length of the CDR3 is 14 residues. The germline V gene encodes CDR1 ENHRY and CDR2 SYGVKD. Trimming removed 4 bases at V and 7 bases at J, with 17 bases between. CDR3 DNA: TGTGCCATCAGTGCTGGCAGGGAAGTTGGGGAGCAGTACTTC. It specifies CAISAGREVGEQYF.

This rearrangement joins TRBV27 to TRBJ2-3; TRBD2 matches 7 bases. CDR1 is MNHEY and CDR2 is SMNVEV in the germline V gene (reference sequence). The CDR3 spans 16 residues. Losses at the gene ends were 7 bases for V and 0 bases for J; bases not matched to a gene: 10. This CDR3 is CASKASGLSSTDTQYF. CDR3 nucleotide sequence: TGTGCCAGCAAAGCTAGCGGACTGTCTAGCACAGATACGCAGTATTTT.

The J gene is TRBJ2-5, the V gene TRBV6-5; 7 nucleotides match TRBD2. The end of the DNA aligns better with TRBJ2-7, so the J call may be wrong. In germline, CDR1 is MNHEY, CDR2 SVGAGI. This CDR3 is built from 13 residues. CDR3 in amino acids: CASSRGEGYEQYF. For the CDR3, the DNA is TGTGCCAGCAGCCGCGGGGAGGGCTACGAGCAGTACTTC.